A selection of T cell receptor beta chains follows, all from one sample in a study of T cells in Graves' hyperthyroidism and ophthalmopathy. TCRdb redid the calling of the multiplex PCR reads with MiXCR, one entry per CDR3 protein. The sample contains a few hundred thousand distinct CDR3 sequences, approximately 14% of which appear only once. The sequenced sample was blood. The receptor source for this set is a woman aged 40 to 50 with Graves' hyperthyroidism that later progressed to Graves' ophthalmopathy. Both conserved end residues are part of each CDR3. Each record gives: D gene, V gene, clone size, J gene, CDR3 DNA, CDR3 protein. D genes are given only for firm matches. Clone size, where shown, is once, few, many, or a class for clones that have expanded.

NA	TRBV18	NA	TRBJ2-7	TGTGCCAGCTCACCCGGGAGCGACTACGAGCAGTACTTC	CASSPGSDYEQYF
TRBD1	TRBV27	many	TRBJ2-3	TGTGCCAGCAGTTTGCTCCGGACAGGGCACTTCACAGATACGCAGTATTTT	CASSLLRTGHFTDTQYF
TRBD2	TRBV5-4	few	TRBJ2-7	TGTGCCAGCAGGAGAGCGGGAGGGCCCGACGAGCAGTACTTC	CASRRAGGPDEQYF
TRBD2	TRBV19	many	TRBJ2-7	TGTGCCAGTAGCTCCGGGACTAGCATCTACGAGCAGTACTTC	CASSSGTSIYEQYF
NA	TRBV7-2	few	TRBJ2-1	TGTGCCAGCAGCTCTAGAGGGACGAGGAATGAGCAGTTCTTC	CASSSRGTRNEQFF
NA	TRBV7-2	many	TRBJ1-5	TGTGCCAGCAGCTTGAAGCCGTTTAATCAGCCCCAGCATTTT	CASSLKPFNQPQHF
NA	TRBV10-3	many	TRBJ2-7	TGTGCCATCAGTGAGTCGAGGGATGGCTACGAGCAGTACTTC	CAISESRDGYEQYF
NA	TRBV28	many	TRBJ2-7	TGTGCCAGCAAACATCAGCGGGTGAAAGGCTACGAGCAGTACTTC	CASKHQRVKGYEQYF
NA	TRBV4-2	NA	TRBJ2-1	TGTGCCGGCAGCCAAGCCAATGAGCAGTTCTTC	CAGSQANEQFF
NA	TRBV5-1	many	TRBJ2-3	TGCGCCAGCACCAAGCAGGGTCTCCTCCGCACAGATACGCAGTATTTT	CASTKQGLLRTDTQYF
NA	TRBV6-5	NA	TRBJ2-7	TGTGCCAGCAGTTACTCGGAGGGGCTCGAGCAGTACTTC	CASSYSEGLEQYF
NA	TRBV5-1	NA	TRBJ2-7	TGCGCCAGCAGCTTGGCGGAGGGGGCCTACGAGCAGTACTTC	CASSLAEGAYEQYF
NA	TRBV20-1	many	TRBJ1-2	TGCAGTGCTAGAGCTGCGGACTGGAACTATGGCTACACCTTC	CSARAADWNYGYTF
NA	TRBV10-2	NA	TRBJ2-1	TGCGCCAGCAGTGCCTGGGTAACGGGAGCGTCGGACTACAATGAGCAGTTCTTC	CASSAWVTGASDYNEQFF
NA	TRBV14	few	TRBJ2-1	TGTGCCAGCAGCCAAACGGGGCGGGCCCCCTACAATGAGCAGTTCTTC	CASSQTGRAPYNEQFF
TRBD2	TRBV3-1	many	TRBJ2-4	TGTGCCAGCAGCCAAGATCGCGGGAGGGCGTTCGTGGACATTCAGTACTTC	CASSQDRGRAFVDIQYF
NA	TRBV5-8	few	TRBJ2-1	TGTGCCAGCAGTTCTACCCACTCCTACAATGAGCAGTTCTTC	CASSSTHSYNEQFF
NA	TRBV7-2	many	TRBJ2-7	TGTGCCAGCAGCTTAGATGGGGGCGGTTCCTCCTACGAGCAGTACTTC	CASSLDGGGSSYEQYF
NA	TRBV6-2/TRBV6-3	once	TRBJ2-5	TGTGCCAGCAGGGATAACACAGGCCAAGAGACCCAGTACTTC	CASRDNTGQETQYF
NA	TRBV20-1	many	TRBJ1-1	TGCAGTGCTAGGACAGGCCGCCCCACTGAAGCTTTCTTT	CSARTGRPTEAFF
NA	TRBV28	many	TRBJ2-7	TGTGCCAGCAGTTACCTCTCGTCCGAGCAGTACTTC	CASSYLSSEQYF
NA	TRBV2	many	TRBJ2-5	TGTGCCAGCAGTGAAGTTTTAACCGAAGAGACCCAGTACTTC	CASSEVLTEETQYF
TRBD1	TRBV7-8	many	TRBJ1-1	TGTGCCAGCAGCCCGCGGGACAGCATGAACACTGAAGCTTTCTTT	CASSPRDSMNTEAFF
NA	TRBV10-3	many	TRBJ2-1	TGTGCCACCTCCCCGGACAGCTACAATGAGCAGTTCTTC	CATSPDSYNEQFF
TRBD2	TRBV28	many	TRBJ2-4	TGTGCCAGCAGAGCTAGCGGAAACATTCAGTACTTC	CASRASGNIQYF
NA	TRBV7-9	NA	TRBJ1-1	TGTGCCAGCCGGGAGGTCAAGGGGGGTGAAGCTTTCTTT	CASREVKGGEAFF
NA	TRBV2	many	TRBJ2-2	TGTGCCAGCAGTAGAAGGGACACCGGGGAGCTGTTTTTT	CASSRRDTGELFF
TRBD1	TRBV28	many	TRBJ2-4	TGTGCCAGCAGTCCGTTCTTAACCGGGACAGGCATTCAGTACTTC	CASSPFLTGTGIQYF
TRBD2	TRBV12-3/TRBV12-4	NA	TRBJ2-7	TGTGCCAGCAGGCCGAGTGGGACTAGCTACGAGCAGTACTTC	CASRPSGTSYEQYF
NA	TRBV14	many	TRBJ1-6	TGTGCCAGCAGCCAACGTACAGGGAGCTCCTATAATTCACCCCTCCACTTT	CASSQRTGSSYNSPLHF
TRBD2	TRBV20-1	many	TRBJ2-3	TGCAGTGTTTCCGACTGGGGGGGAAGCACAGATACGCAGTATTTT	CSVSDWGGSTDTQYF
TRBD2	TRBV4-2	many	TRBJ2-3	TGTGCCAGCAGCCAAGAGCGGGAGGGCCCAGATACGCAGTATTTT	CASSQEREGPDTQYF
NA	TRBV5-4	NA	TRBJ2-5	TGTGCCAGCAGCTTCGAACCTGGCTTCCAAGAGACCCAGTACTTC	CASSFEPGFQETQYF
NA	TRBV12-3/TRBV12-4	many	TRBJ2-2	TGTGCCAGCAGTTCCGCCTTAAGAGGCGCCGGGGAGCTGTTTTTT	CASSSALRGAGELFF
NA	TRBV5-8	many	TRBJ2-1	TGTGCCAGCAGCTTGAGGGGCTACCTAGGAAGGAGCTCCTACAATGAGCAGTTCTTC	CASSLRGYLGRSSYNEQFF
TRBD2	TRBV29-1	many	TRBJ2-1	TGCAGCTTTATGGGACTAGCCGGGGATGAGCAGTTCTTC	CSFMGLAGDEQFF
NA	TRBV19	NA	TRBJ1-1	TGTGCCAGTAGGATAGGGGGGACCACTGAAGCTTTCTTT	CASRIGGTTEAFF
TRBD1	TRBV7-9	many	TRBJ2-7	TGTGCCAGCAGCTCCCTTCGACAGGGGACCCTCTCCTACGAGCAGTACTTC	CASSSLRQGTLSYEQYF
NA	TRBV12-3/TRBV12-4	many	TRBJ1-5	TGTGCCAGCAGTTTTCGGCACGGGGGTAATCAGCCCCAGCATTTT	CASSFRHGGNQPQHF
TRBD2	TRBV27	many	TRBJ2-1	TGTGCCAGCAGTGGACTAGCGGGAGTAAATGAGCAGTTCTTC	CASSGLAGVNEQFF
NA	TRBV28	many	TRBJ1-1	TGTGCCAGCAGTTTACCCCTAGGGGCAGGGAACACTGAAGCTTTCTTT	CASSLPLGAGNTEAFF
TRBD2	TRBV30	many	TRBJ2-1	TGTGCCTGGAGCGGTCTAGGACTAGCGGGAGGGTACAATGAGCAGTTCTTC	CAWSGLGLAGGYNEQFF